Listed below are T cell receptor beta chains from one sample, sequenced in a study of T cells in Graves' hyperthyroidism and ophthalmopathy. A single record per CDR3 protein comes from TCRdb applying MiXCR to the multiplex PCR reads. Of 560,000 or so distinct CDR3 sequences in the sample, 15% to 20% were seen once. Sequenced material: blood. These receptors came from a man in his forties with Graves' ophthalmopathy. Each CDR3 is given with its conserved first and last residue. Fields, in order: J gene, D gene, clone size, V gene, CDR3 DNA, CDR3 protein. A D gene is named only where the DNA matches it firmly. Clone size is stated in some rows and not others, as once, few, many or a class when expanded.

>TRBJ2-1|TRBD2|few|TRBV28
TGTGCCAGCAGTTTATTTTCCACTAGCGGGAGTAACTACAATGAGCAGTTCTTC
CASSLFSTSGSNYNEQFF
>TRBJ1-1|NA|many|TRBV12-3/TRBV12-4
TGTGCCAGCAGTTCCTCCCTGAGTGTTGGGGTCGGAACTGAAGCTTTCTTT
CASSSSLSVGVGTEAFF
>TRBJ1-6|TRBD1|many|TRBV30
TGTGCCTGGGGTGAGAGAGGACAGGGTTATTCACCCCTCCACTTT
CAWGERGQGYSPLHF
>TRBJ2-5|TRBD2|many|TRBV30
TGTGCCTGGAGTGTAGGTAGCGGGGGGATCGAGACCCAGTACTTC
CAWSVGSGGIETQYF
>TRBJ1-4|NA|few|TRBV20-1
TGCAGTGCTACTAGACAGCCAACTAATGAAAAACTGTTTTTT
CSATRQPTNEKLFF
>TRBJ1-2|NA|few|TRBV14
TGTGCCAGCAGCCAAGGGGCCTTGAACTATGGCTACACCTTC
CASSQGALNYGYTF
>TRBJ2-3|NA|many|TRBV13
TGTGCCAGCAGCTTGAGACAGGGAGGAGAGGATACGCAGTATTTT
CASSLRQGGEDTQYF
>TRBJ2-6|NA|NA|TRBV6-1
TGTGCCAGCAGTAACAACCGGGACACGAGCTCTGGGGCCAACGTCCTGACTTTC
CASSNNRDTSSGANVLTF
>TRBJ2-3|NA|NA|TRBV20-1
TGCAGTGCTACCGATGCAAGCACAGATACGCAGTATTTT
CSATDASTDTQYF
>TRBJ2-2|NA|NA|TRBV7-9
TGTGCCAGCAGCCCCGTTGGGGTGGACACCGGGGAGCTGTTTTTT
CASSPVGVDTGELFF
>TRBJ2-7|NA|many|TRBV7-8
TGTGCCAGCAGCTTAAGTACCGGCTCCTACGAGCAGTACTTC
CASSLSTGSYEQYF
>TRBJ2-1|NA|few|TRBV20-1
TGCAGTGCTAGAACTGACTACAATGAGCAGTTCTTC
CSARTDYNEQFF
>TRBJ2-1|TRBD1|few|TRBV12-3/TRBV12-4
TGTGCCAACAGTTTAAAGGGACAGTTATGGCAGTTCTTC
CANSLKGQLWQFF
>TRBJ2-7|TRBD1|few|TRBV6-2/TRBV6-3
TGTGCCAGCAGCAAGATATCGGGACAGGCCTCCTACGAGCAGTACTTC
CASSKISGQASYEQYF
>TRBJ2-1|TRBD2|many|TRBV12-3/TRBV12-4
TGTGCCAGCAGCCGCCAAGGCGGGAGCTCCTACAATGAGCAGTTCTTC
CASSRQGGSSYNEQFF
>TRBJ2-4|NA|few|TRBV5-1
TGCGCCAGCAGCCGGAGGAAGGACAACATTAAAAACATTCAGTACTTC
CASSRRKDNIKNIQYF
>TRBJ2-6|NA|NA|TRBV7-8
TGTGCCAGCAGCTTGCCCGATAGCTCTGGGGCCAACGTCCTGACTTTC
CASSLPDSSGANVLTF